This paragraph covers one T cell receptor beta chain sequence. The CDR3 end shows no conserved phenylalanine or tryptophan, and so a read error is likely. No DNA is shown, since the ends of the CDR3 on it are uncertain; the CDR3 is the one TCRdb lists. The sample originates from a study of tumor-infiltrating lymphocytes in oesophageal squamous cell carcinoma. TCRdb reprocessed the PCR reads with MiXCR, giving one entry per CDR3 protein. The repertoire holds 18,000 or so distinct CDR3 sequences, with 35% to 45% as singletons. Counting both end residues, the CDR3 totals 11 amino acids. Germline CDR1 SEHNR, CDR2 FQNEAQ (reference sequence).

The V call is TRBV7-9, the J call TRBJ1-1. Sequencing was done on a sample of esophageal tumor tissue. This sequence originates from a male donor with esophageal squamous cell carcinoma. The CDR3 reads CASSAATSSTL.